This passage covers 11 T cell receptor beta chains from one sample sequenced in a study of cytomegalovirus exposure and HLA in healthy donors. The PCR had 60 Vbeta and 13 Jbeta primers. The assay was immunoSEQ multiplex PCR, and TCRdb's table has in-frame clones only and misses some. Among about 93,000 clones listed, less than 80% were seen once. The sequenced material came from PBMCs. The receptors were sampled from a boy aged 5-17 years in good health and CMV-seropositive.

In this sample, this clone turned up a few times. This CDR3 reads CASSIDVRPQHF. The DNA for the CDR3 is TGTGCCAGTAGTATAGATGTTCGGCCCCAGCATTTT. The rearrangement joins TRBV19 to TRBJ1-5; no firm D call. Trimming took off 0 bases at V and 9 bases at J, with 6 bases between the two ends. Germline values: CDR1 LNHDA, CDR2 SQIVND (reference sequence). The CDR3 has 12 amino acids. The whole variable domain, remainder taken from reference TRBV19 and TRBJ1-5, is DGGITQSPKYLFRKEGQNVTLSCEQNLNHDAMYWYRQDPGQGLRLIYYSQIVNDFQKGDIAEGYSVSREKKESFPLTVTSAQKNPTAFYLCASSIDVRPQHFGDGTRLSIL.

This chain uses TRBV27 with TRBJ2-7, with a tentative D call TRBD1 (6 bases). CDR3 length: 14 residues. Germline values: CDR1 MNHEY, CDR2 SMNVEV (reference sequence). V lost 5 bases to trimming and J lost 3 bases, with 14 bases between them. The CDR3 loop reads CASSTMQGIYEQYF. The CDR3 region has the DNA TGTGCCAGCAGTACGATGCAGGGGATCTACGAGCAGTACTTC.

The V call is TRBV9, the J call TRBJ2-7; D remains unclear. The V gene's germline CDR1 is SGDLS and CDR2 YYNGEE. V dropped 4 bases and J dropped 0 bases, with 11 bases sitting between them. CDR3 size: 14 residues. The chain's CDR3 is CASSLDPSSYEQYF. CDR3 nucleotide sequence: TGTGCCAGCAGCTTAGACCCTAGCTCCTACGAGCAGTACTTC.

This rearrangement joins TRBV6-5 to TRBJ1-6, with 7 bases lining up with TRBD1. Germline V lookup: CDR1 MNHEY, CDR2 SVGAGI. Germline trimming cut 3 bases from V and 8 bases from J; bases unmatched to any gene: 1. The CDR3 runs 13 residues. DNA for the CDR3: TGTGCCAGCAGTTATACAGGGGATTCACCCCTCCACTTT. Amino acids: CASSYTGDSPLHF.

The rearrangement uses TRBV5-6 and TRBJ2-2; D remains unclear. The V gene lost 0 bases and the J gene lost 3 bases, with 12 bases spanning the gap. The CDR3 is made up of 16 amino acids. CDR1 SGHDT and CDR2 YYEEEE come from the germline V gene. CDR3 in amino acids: CASSLGGTPDTGELFF. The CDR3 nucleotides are TGTGCCAGCAGCTTGGGAGGAACCCCCGACACCGGGGAGCTGTTTTTT.

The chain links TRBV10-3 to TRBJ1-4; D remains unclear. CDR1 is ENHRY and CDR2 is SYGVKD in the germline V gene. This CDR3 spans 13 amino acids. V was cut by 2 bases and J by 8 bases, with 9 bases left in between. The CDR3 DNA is TGTGCCATCAGTGAGGAGGTGGCGGAAAAACTGTTTTTT. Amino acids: CAISEEVAEKLFF.

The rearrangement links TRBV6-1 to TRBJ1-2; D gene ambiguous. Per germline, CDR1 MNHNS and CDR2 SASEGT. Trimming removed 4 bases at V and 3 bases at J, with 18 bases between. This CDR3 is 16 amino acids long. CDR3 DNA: TGTGCCAGCAGTGGGATGACTGAAAACGGGGACTATGGCTACACCTTC. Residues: CASSGMTENGDYGYTF.

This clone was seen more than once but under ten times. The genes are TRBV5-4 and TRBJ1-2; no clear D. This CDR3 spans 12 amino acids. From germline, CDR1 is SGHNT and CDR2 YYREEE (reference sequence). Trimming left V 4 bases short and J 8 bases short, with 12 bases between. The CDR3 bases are TGTGCCAGCAGCCTCGTTCTCGGGGGCTACACCTTC. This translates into CASSLVLGGYTF.

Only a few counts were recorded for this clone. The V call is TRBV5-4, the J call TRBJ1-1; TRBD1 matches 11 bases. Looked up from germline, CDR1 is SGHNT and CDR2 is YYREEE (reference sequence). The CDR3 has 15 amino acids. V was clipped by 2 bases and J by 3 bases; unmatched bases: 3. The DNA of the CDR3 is TGTGCCAGCAGCTTCCCGGGACAGGGGGACACTGAAGCTTTCTTT. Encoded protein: CASSFPGQGDTEAFF.

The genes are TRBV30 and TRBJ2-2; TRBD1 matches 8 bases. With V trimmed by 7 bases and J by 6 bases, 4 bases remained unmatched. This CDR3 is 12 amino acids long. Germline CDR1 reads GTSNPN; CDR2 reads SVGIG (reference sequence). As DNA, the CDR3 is TGTGCCTTCTCAGGGGGCTCCGGGGAGCTGTTTTTT. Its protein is CAFSGGSGELFF.

The CDR3 nucleotides are TGTGCCTGGAAGGCATTCAGCGGGCCTGGAAACACCATATATTTT. Encoded protein: CAWKAFSGPGNTIYF. The chain joins TRBV30 to TRBJ1-3; D not certain. V was pared by 4 bases and J by 2 bases, with 15 bases between. The CDR3 runs 15 residues. Germline values: CDR1 GTSNPN, CDR2 SVGIG (reference sequence).